This T cell receptor beta chain is drawn from a study of T cell responses to AZD1222 COVID-19 vaccine. Study-level results: A mostly white British donor set with more females was recruited, and clonal diversity was possibly underestimated. Nearly half of spike-specific TCRs reportedly go after variant regions that carry no mutations. Spike-specific TCR breadth and depth were elevated following two AZD1222 doses.

About this clone: What it binds is not known.

Clones were read by immunoSEQ multiplex PCR, and TCRdb kept only the in-frame ones, dropping some. This repertoire shows about 160,000 clones, 75% to 95% found once; its top ten account for over 1.1%. V gave up 7 bases and J gave up 9 bases, with 14 bases separating them. CDR1 is MDHEN, CDR2 SYDVKM, per germline. The CDR3 contains 12 residues. The origin of this receptor is an adult in good health. The sequencing used peripheral blood, collected on day 0 of AZD1222 vaccination. The gene calls are TRBV28 and TRBJ2-3; D is uncertain. The CDR3 sequence is CASKIPGLTQYF. The CDR3 nucleotides read TGTGCCAGCAAAATTCCGGGCCTCACGCAGTATTTT.